This T cell receptor (beta chain) was observed in a study of T and B cells in COVID-19 patients. Multiplex PCR with BIOMED2 TRB-A/B primer pools amplified TRB rearrangements. TCRdb recomputed calls from the multiplex PCR reads with MiXCR, one row per CDR3 protein. Of several thousand distinct CDR3 sequences in the sample, roughly 30% are singletons; the top ten hold more than 20%. Trimming shortened V by 5 bases and J by 5 bases, and 15 bases separated the two germline ends. CDR3 size: 14 residues. CDR1 is KGHSH, CDR2 LQKENI, per germline. TRB was amplified from about 250-500 ng of blood genomic DNA. The V gene is TRBV18, the J gene TRBJ2-5; D remains unclear. The sample was blood. The TCR originated in a human donor with active COVID-19. This chain's CDR3 is CASSAYGVWETQYF. The CDR3 coding sequence is TGTGCCAGCTCAGCATATGGGGTTTGGGAGACCCAGTACTTC.